Reported below is one T cell receptor (beta chain). This entry belongs to a study of cytomegalovirus exposure and HLA in healthy donors. Trimming at V came to 3 bases and at J to 5 bases, leaving 3 bases not matched to a gene. This CDR3 contains 13 residues. Germline-derived CDR1 and CDR2 are SGHTA and FQGNSA. The PCR employed 60 Vbeta primers together with 13 Jbeta primers. Libraries were prepared by immunoSEQ multiplex PCR; TCRdb keeps only in-frame clonotypes and omits some of them. The table has approximately 150,000 clones, approximately 80% seen once. The rearrangement uses TRBV7-2 and TRBJ1-2; 7 nucleotides line up with TRBD1. The TCR comes from a male donor in good health and CMV-seronegative. The source material was PBMCs. The CDR3 here is CASSFGTVYGYTF. In DNA, the CDR3 is TGTGCCAGCAGCTTCGGGACAGTTTATGGCTACACCTTC.